This entry lists 12 T cell receptor beta chains sequenced from one sample in a study of blood T cells in healthy people across ages. With a J-beta primer mix and a sample-barcoded 5' primer, a second PCR ran about 7 to 12 cycles. TCRdb re-derived calls from the 5' RACE reads in MiXCR, one entry per CDR3 protein. The table records about 1 million distinct CDR3 sequences, over 35% of them present only once. Sequencing input: blood. The source is a woman aged 60-70 years in good health.

The chain carries TRBV5-6 and TRBJ1-5, with D hard to call. V gave up 0 bases and J gave up 4 bases, with 11 bases separating them. The CDR3 is 15 amino acids. CDR1 is SGHDT and CDR2 is YYEEEE in the germline V gene. In nucleotides, the CDR3 is TGTGCCAGCAGCTTGGAGGGAGGGCAGAATCAGCCCCAGCATTTT. Its protein product is CASSLEGGQNQPQHF. The full variable domain, its missing parts supplied by reference TRBV5-6 and TRBJ1-5, is DAGVTQSPTHLIKTRGQQVTLRCSPKSGHDTVSWYQQALGQGPQFIFQYYEEEERQRGNFPDRFSGHQFPNYSSELNVNALLLGDSALYLCASSLEGGQNQPQHFGDGTRLSIL.

The genes are TRBV20-1 and TRBJ2-3; a possible D gene is TRBD2 (6 bases). V lost 6 bases to trimming and J lost 2 bases, with 15 bases between them. In germline, CDR1 is DFQATT, CDR2 SNEGSKA (reference sequence). This CDR3 has 14 residues. The CDR3 coding sequence is TGCAGTGCCACGGTCGGGACTCCCACAGATACGCAGTATTTT. Protein product: CSATVGTPTDTQYF.

This chain links TRBV20-1 with TRBJ2-7; 8 nucleotides line up with TRBD1. Losses at the gene ends were 4 bases for V and 3 bases for J; bases not matched to a gene: 5. The CDR3 is 13 amino acids. CDR1 is DFQATT, CDR2 SNEGSKA, per germline (reference sequence). The CDR3 reads CSATRDRSYEQYF. The DNA of the CDR3 is TGCAGTGCTACGCGGGACAGGAGCTACGAGCAGTACTTC.

The CDR3 loop is CASSSGEIKAGELFF. CDR3 sequence (DNA): TGTGCCAGCAGTTCAGGGGAGATTAAGGCCGGGGAGCTGTTTTTT. The J gene is TRBJ2-2, the V gene TRBV28; weak D call: TRBD1 (6 bases). The V end lost 4 bases, the J end lost 6 bases, and 15 bases lay between the germline ends. CDR1 is MDHEN and CDR2 is SYDVKM in the germline V gene. The CDR3 has 15 amino acids. Filled out from reference TRBV28 and TRBJ2-2, the complete variable domain reads DVKVTQSSRYLVKRTGEKVFLECVQDMDHENMFWYRQDPGLGLRLIYFSYDVKMKEKGDIPEGYSVSREKKERFSLILESASTNQTSMYLCASSSGEIKAGELFFGEGSRLTVL.

This sequence joins TRBV20-1 and TRBJ2-4, with 12 bases lining up with TRBD2. The J call is in doubt because the DNA end fits TRBJ2-7 better. Germline V lookup: CDR1 DFQATT, CDR2 SNEGSKA (reference sequence). The CDR3 consists of 15 residues. The CDR3 sequence: CSARALTSGSGEQYF. The CDR3, as DNA: TGCAGTGCTAGGGCCTTGACTAGCGGGAGCGGCGAGCAGTACTTC.

This clonotype was picked up a small number of times. V usage is TRBV5-6 and J usage is TRBJ2-7; 14 bases align to TRBD2. In germline, CDR1 is SGHDT, CDR2 YYEEEE. Losses at the gene ends were 4 bases for V and 6 bases for J; bases not matched to a gene: 9. There are 16 residues in the CDR3. CDR3 nucleotides: TGTGCCAGCAGCAGAAACCCGGGACTAGCGGGAGTCGAGCAGTACTTC. It encodes CASSRNPGLAGVEQYF.

The CDR3 is CSAGGATAYEQYF. CDR3 DNA: TGCAGTGCCGGGGGGGCCACCGCCTACGAGCAGTACTTC. This chain links TRBV20-1 with TRBJ2-7, with 8 positions matching TRBD2. V dropped 6 bases and J dropped 2; count of bases not matched to a gene: 6. In germline, CDR1 is DFQATT, CDR2 SNEGSKA (reference sequence). The CDR3 length is 13 residues.

The chain employs TRBV10-3 and TRBJ1-5; D not resolved. V lost 5 bases, J lost 4 bases, and 12 bases lay in between. This CDR3 comprises 14 residues. The germline V gene has CDR1 ENHRY and CDR2 SYGVKD. The CDR3: CAISRPGVNQPQHF. CDR3 nucleotide sequence: TGTGCCATCAGTCGACCCGGCGTAAATCAGCCCCAGCATTTT.

CDR3 residues: CAISETHNEQFF. The CDR3 DNA is TGTGCCATCAGTGAGACCCACAATGAGCAGTTCTTC. The V and J genes are TRBV10-3 and TRBJ2-1; D remains ambiguous. The CDR3 spans 12 residues. Germline values: CDR1 ENHRY, CDR2 SYGVKD. V was cut by 2 bases and J by 5 bases, with 4 bases left in between.

The V call is TRBV3-1, the J call TRBJ2-3; D unclear. Germline CDR1 is LGHDT and CDR2 is YNNKEL (reference sequence). CDR3 length: 13 amino acids. V was pared by 5 bases and J by 6 bases, with 12 bases between. The CDR3 here is CASSSWDLDTQYF. CDR3 coding DNA: TGTGCCAGCAGCTCGTGGGATCTTGATACGCAGTATTTT.

The chain recombines TRBV20-1 with TRBJ2-1; 11 positions agree with TRBD2. The DNA end is more similar to TRBJ2-7, so the J call may be wrong. CDR3 length: 17 amino acids. Germline V CDR1 and CDR2: DFQATT, SNEGSKA (reference sequence). CDR3: CSARGYGTSGPYNEQYF. The CDR3 DNA reads TGCAGTGCTAGGGGATACGGGACTAGCGGTCCCTACAATGAGCAGTACTTC.

The V gene is TRBV7-2, the J gene TRBJ2-1; possible D gene TRBD1, 5 bases. CDR3 length equals 15 residues. The germline V and J ends were trimmed by 1 base and 2 bases, with 9 bases remaining between them. Germline assignment: CDR1 SGHTA and CDR2 FQGNSA. CDR3 residues: CASSLVGVTYNEQFF. CDR3 nucleotide sequence: TGTGCCAGCAGCTTAGTAGGGGTCACCTACAATGAGCAGTTCTTC.